This T cell receptor (beta chain) came from a study of shared clonotypes between healthy human individuals. Authors' analysis steps: With immunoSEQ giving junction-only sequences and no quality scores, filtering differed. TCRdb's table, derived via immunoSEQ multiplex PCR, lists solely in-frame clones and lacks some. Clone size and the V and J calls come from that table; the DNA yielded D and trimming. The table shows some 1,100,000 clones, with around 78% occurring only once. Worth noting for this clone: What it recognizes is unknown.

General study findings and limits: Some clonotypes were shared by all four sorted-subset donors, while others were not shared. The non-shared ones had lower generation probabilities than the shared ones.

CDR3 length equals 15 residues. Germline loops: CDR1 MRHNA, CDR2 SNTAGT. Trimming left V 7 bases short and J 4 bases short, with 17 bases between. This chain connects TRBV6-4 to TRBJ1-3; D call uncertain. Source material: memory CD4+ T cells from PBMCs. Stated subset: CD45RA-negative fraction. This TCR was recovered from a man younger than 30 in good health. Some clones in this sample may be carry-over from other donors' samples. The CDR3 here is CASISPSMRGNTIYF. CDR3 nucleotides: TGTGCCAGCATCTCGCCGAGTATGAGGGGAAACACCATATATTTT.